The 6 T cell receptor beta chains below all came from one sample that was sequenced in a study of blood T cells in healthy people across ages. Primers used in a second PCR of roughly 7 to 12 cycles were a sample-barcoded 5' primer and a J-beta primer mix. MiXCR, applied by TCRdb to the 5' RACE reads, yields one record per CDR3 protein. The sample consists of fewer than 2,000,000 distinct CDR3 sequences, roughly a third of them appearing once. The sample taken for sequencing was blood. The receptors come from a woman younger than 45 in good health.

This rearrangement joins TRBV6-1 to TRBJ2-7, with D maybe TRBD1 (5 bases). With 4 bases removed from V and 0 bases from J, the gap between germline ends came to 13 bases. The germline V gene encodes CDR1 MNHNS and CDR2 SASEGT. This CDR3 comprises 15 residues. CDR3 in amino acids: CASSVPRQSSYEQYF. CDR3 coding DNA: TGTGCCAGCAGTGTCCCCCGACAGAGCTCCTACGAGCAGTACTTC.

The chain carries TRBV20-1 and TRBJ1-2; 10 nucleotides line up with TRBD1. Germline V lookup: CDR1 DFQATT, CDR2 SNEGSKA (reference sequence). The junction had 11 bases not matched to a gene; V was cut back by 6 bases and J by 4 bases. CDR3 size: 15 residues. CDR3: CSAKPPGQGPYGYTF. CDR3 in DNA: TGCAGTGCAAAGCCTCCGGGACAGGGGCCCTATGGCTACACCTTC.

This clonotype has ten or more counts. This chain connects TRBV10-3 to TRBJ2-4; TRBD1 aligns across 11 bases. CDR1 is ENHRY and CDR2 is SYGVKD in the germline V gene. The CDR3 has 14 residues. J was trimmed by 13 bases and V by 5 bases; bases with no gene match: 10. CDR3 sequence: CAISRGDRGSWQYF. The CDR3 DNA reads TGTGCCATCAGTAGAGGGGACAGGGGGTCTTGGCAGTACTTC.

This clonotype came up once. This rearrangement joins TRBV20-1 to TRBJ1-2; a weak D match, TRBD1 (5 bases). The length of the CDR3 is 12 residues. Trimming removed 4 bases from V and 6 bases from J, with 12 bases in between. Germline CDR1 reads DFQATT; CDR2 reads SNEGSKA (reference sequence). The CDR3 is CSAKDWGDGYTF. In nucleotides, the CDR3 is TGCAGTGCTAAGGATTGGGGGGATGGCTACACCTTC.

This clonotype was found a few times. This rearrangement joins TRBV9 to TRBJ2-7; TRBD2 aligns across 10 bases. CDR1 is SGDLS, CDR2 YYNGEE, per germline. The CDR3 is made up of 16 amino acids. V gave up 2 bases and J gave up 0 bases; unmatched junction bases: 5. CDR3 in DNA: TGTGCCAGCAGCGTCGGTCCTAGCGGGGGCTCCTACGAGCAGTACTTC. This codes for CASSVGPSGGSYEQYF.

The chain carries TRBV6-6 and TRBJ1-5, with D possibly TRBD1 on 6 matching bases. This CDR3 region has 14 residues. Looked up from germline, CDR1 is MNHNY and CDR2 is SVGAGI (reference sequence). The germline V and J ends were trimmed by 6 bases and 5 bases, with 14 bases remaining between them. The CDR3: CASSLDRQDQPQHF. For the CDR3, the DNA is TGTGCCAGCAGCCTTGACAGGCAGGATCAGCCCCAGCATTTT.